This T cell receptor (beta chain) is drawn from a study of preoperative IRX-2 immunotherapy in early breast cancer. The sample's treatment: preoperative locoregional IRX-2 cytokine immunotherapy. Patients received preoperative, locoregional IRX-2 cytokine immunotherapy in a phase Ib study. The repertoire was sequenced with immunoSEQ multiplex PCR; TCRdb's copy has only in-frame clones and lacks some. Here the sample spans around 38,000 clones, about 80% being singletons. The sample here was tumor tissue, taken after IRX-2 immunotherapy. This receptor was identified in a human donor with breast cancer.

CDR3 amino acids: CASKGRDRVSFQPQHF. The CDR3 DNA follows: TGTGCCAGCAAGGGTCGGGACAGGGTGAGTTTTCAGCCCCAGCATTTT. The chain is built from TRBV28 and TRBJ1-5; 9 positions match TRBD1. The CDR3 consists of 16 residues. With 7 bases clipped from V and 6 bases from J, the junction kept 13 bases outside the gene matches. The V gene's germline CDR1 is MDHEN and CDR2 SYDVKM.